The 13 T cell receptor beta chains below all came from one sample that was sequenced in a study of long-term antiretroviral therapy in people with HIV. This was the immunoSEQ v3.0 assay at survey level. Data came from immunoSEQ multiplex PCR; TCRdb stores just in-frame clones and leaves some out. The data contain 15,000 to 20,000 clones, approximately 90% of them singletons. This specimen consisted of unsorted PBMCs, obtained 2.1 years after starting antiretroviral therapy. These receptor sequences come from a man between 18 and 29 years old with HIV.

The chain is built from TRBV6-6 and TRBJ1-2, with 9 bases aligning to TRBD1. J was trimmed by 7 bases and V by 5 bases; bases with no gene match: 5. The CDR3 runs 13 residues. Germline loops: CDR1 MNHNY, CDR2 SVGAGI (reference sequence). CDR3 protein: CASSQQGAVGYTF. In nucleotides, the CDR3 is TGTGCCAGCAGTCAACAGGGGGCGGTTGGCTACACCTTC.

V is TRBV4-3 and J is TRBJ1-2; D unresolved. The CDR3 sequence is 13 residues long. Per germline, CDR1 LGHNA and CDR2 YSLEER. Trimming removed 4 bases at V and 8 bases at J, with 14 bases between. In DNA, the CDR3 is TGCGCCAGCAGCCTGAGGGAGGGAGACGGCTACACCTTC. Amino acid sequence: CASSLREGDGYTF.

The gene calls are TRBV6-5 and TRBJ1-6; D not resolved. Germline CDR1 and CDR2: MNHEY and SVGAGI. The CDR3 contains 13 residues. V was shortened by 2 bases and J by 5 bases, with 4 bases between the two germline ends. DNA of the CDR3: TGTGCCAGCAGTTACCGGGATAATTCACCCCTCCACTTT. Translated: CASSYRDNSPLHF.

The V and J genes are TRBV11-2 and TRBJ2-1; 10 bases map to TRBD2. CDR1 SGHAT and CDR2 FQNNGV come from the germline V gene. V shed 4 bases and J 5 bases; nucleotides not matched to a gene: 11. The CDR3 loop spans 17 amino acids. The CDR3 region has the DNA TGTGCCAGCAGCTCACAAACCAGACTAGCGGGTGACAATGAGCAGTTCTTC. Its protein product is CASSSQTRLAGDNEQFF.

This clone turned up a few times. This chain links TRBV5-6 with TRBJ1-4; no clear D gene. The CDR3 length is 13 residues. V dropped 4 bases and J dropped 7 bases, with 11 bases sitting between them. Germline V gives CDR1 SGHDT, CDR2 YYEEEE. The CDR3 protein is CASSQFWGEKLFF. The DNA for the CDR3 is TGTGCCAGCAGCCAGTTCTGGGGTGAAAAACTGTTTTTT. The full variable domain, rest sourced from reference TRBV5-6 and TRBJ1-4, is DAGVTQSPTHLIKTRGQQVTLRCSPKSGHDTVSWYQQALGQGPQFIFQYYEEEERQRGNFPDRFSGHQFPNYSSELNVNALLLGDSALYLCASSQFWGEKLFFGSGTQLSVL.

This clone has just a few counts. The chain carries TRBV2 and TRBJ1-2; 9 bases align to TRBD1. Germline trimming cut 7 bases from V and 4 bases from J; bases unmatched to any gene: 10. CDR3 size: 15 residues. Per the germline V gene, CDR1 is SNHLY and CDR2 is FYNNEI. The DNA of the CDR3 is TGTGCCAGCACCCCGGGACAGGGCCTGATCTATGGCTACACCTTC. It yields the protein CASTPGQGLIYGYTF.

The chain couples TRBV19 to TRBJ1-5; D is ambiguous. Trimming left V 6 bases short and J 0 bases short, with 18 bases between. Germline values: CDR1 LNHDA, CDR2 SQIVND (reference sequence). The CDR3 has 17 residues. In DNA form, the CDR3 reads TGTGCCAGTAGGACAACCCCGGGCCGATATAGCAATCAGCCCCAGCATTTT. Protein product: CASRTTPGRYSNQPQHF.

V gene TRBV4-2 combines with J gene TRBJ2-7, with TRBD1 identical over 7 bases. This CDR3 comprises 14 residues. Germline V gene lookup returns CDR1 LGHNA and CDR2 YNFKEQ. After removal of 3 bases from V and 1 base from J, the junction contained 3 bases not matched to a gene. The CDR3: CASSHTDRSYEQYF. The CDR3 bases are TGTGCCAGCAGCCACACGGACAGGTCCTACGAGCAGTACTTC.

J is TRBJ1-1 and V is TRBV9; D is possibly TRBD1 (5 bases). The CDR3 extends over 14 amino acids. The germline V gene has CDR1 SGDLS and CDR2 YYNGEE. Trimming removed 4 bases at V and 1 base at J, with 11 bases between. CDR3 in amino acids: CASSPGTENTEAFF. CDR3 coding DNA: TGTGCCAGCAGCCCCGGGACGGAGAACACTGAAGCTTTCTTT. The full variable domain, its missing parts supplied by reference TRBV9 and TRBJ1-1, is DSGVTQTPKHLITATGQRVTLRCSPRSGDLSVYWYQQSLDQGLQFLIQYYNGEERAKGNILERFSAQQFPDLHSELNLSSLELGDSALYFCASSPGTENTEAFFGQGTRLTVV.

The rearrangement links TRBV27 to TRBJ2-1, with 7 nucleotides matching TRBD1. The germline CDR1 and CDR2 sequences are MNHEY and SMNVEV (reference sequence). This CDR3 comprises 17 residues. Trimming removed 4 bases from V and 2 bases from J; junction bases left unmatched: 11. CDR3 DNA sequence: TGTGCCAGCAGTTCTTCAACCGGGACAGAGCCCTACAATGAGCAGTTCTTC. Its translation is CASSSSTGTEPYNEQFF.

The rearrangement uses TRBV9 and TRBJ1-2, with a weak D call TRBD1 (5 bases). V was shortened by 2 bases and J by 4 bases, with 12 bases between the two germline ends. CDR3 length: 14 residues. The V gene's germline CDR1 is SGDLS and CDR2 YYNGEE. The DNA for the CDR3 is TGTGCCAGCAGCGTTGGAGGGACCCCCTATGGCTACACCTTC. Amino acids: CASSVGGTPYGYTF.

The chain carries TRBV9 and TRBJ1-1; D unresolved. The CDR3 sequence is 13 residues long. Per the germline V gene, CDR1 is SGDLS and CDR2 is YYNGEE. The ends were cut back, 6 bases at V and 0 bases at J, with 9 bases in the middle. The CDR3 reads CASKRGLNTEAFF. CDR3 nucleotide sequence: TGTGCCAGCAAACGCGGACTGAACACTGAAGCTTTCTTT.

CDR3 in amino acids: CASSIAGTGGTEAFF. In DNA, the CDR3 is TGTGCCAGTAGTATAGCCGGGACAGGGGGGACTGAAGCTTTCTTT. The chain uses TRBV19 and TRBJ1-1; 11 nucleotides match TRBD1. The CDR3 runs 15 residues. Trimming removed 1 base from V and 5 bases from J; junction bases left unmatched: 3. CDR1 is LNHDA, CDR2 SQIVND, per germline (reference sequence).